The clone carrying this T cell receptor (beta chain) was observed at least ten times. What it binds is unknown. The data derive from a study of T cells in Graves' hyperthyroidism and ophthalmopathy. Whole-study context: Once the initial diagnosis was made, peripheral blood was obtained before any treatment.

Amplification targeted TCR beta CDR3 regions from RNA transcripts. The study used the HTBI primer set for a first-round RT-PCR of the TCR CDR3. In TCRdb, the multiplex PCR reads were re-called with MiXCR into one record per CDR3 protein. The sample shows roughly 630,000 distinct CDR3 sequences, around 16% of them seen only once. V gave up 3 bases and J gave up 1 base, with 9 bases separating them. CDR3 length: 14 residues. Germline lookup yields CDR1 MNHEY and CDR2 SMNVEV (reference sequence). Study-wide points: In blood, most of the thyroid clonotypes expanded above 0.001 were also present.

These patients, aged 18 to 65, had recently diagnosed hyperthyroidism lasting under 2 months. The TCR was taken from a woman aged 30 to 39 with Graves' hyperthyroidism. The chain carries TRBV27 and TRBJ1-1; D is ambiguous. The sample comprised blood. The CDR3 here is CASSFLGGNTEAFF. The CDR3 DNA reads TGTGCCAGCAGTTTCTTAGGAGGGAACACTGAAGCTTTCTTT.